The clone carrying this T cell receptor (beta chain) has at least ten counts. The antigen is not known. The data belong to a study of CD8 T cells in ankylosing spondylitis. It was by quantitative 5'-RACE with molecular barcodes that TCR beta libraries were made. TCRdb passed the 5' RACE reads through MiXCR, listing each CDR3 protein once. The sample includes 250,000 to 400,000 distinct CDR3 sequences, roughly 12% of them seen just once. CDR3 length: 15 residues. Trimming removed 3 bases at V and 0 bases at J, with 9 bases between. CDR1 LNHNV and CDR2 YYDKDF come from the germline V gene (reference sequence). Overall study findings and caveats: About 8 highly homologous variants formed a TCR beta motif that appeared characteristic of ankylosing spondylitis blood.

The sequence came from a female donor with ankylosing spondylitis or in good health (not recorded which). V and J are TRBV15 and TRBJ1-5; D not certain. Input material: blood, either unsorted or a sorted T cell fraction (not recorded which). DNA for the CDR3: TGTGCCACCAGCAGGACGGAACTTAGCAATCAGCCCCAGCATTTT. Its translation is CATSRTELSNQPQHF.